The sequence of this T cell receptor (beta chain) was determined in a study of identical twins. Study conclusions and caveats: Compared with models, monozygotic twins showed more out-of-frame TCR alpha sharing.

V was trimmed by 4 bases and J by 2 bases, leaving 9 bases between them. This CDR3 has 13 amino acids. From germline, CDR1 is SGHTA and CDR2 FQGNSA. The table lists this clonotype with a few counts. Its antigen is undetermined. Unique molecular identifiers were present on the cDNA, and a universal primer site came from template switching. TCRdb reprocessed the 5' RACE reads with MiXCR, giving one entry per CDR3 protein. The sample holds approximately 220,000 distinct CDR3 sequences, roughly a tenth seen once. In every case, the donor was a healthy Caucasian. This clonotype was obtained from a woman aged 18-29 years in good health. Input material: memory (CD45RO+) T cells sorted from blood. V and J are TRBV7-2 and TRBJ2-7, with D hard to call. The CDR3 reads CASSSSSAYEQYF. The CDR3 DNA reads TGTGCCAGCAGCTCCTCTTCGGCCTACGAGCAGTACTTC.